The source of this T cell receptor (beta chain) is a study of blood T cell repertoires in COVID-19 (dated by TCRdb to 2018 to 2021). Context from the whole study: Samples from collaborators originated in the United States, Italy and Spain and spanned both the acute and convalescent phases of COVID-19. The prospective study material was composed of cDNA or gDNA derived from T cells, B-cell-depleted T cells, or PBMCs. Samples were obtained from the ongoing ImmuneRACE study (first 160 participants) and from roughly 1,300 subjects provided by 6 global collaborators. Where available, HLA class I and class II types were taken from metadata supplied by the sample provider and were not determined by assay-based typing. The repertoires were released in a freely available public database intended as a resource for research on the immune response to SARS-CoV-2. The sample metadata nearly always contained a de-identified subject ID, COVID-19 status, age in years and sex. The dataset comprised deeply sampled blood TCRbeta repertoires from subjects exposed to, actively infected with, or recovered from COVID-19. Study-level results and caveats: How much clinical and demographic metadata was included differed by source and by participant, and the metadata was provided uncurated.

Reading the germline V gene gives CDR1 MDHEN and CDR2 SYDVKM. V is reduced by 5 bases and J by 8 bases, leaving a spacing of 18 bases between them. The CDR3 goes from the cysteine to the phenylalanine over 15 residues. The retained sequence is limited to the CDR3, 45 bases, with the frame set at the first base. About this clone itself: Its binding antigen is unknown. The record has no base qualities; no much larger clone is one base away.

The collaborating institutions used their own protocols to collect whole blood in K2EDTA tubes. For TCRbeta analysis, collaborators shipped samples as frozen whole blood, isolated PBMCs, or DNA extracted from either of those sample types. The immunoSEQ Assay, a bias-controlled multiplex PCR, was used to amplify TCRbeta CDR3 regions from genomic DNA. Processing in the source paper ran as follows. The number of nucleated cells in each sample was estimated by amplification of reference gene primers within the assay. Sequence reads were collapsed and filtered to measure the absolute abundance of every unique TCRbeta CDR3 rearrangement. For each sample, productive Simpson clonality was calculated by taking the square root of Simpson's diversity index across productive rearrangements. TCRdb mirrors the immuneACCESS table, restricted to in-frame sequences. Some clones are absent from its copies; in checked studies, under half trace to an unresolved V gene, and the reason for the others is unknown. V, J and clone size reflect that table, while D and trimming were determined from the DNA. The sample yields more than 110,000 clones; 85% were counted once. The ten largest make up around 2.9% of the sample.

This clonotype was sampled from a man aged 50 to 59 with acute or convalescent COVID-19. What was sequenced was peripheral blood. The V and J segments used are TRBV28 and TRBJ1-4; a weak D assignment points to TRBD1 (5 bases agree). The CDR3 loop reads CASSLPGGEGEKLFF. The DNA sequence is TGTGCCAGCAGTCTACCCGGGGGGGAAGGGGAAAAACTGTTTTTT.